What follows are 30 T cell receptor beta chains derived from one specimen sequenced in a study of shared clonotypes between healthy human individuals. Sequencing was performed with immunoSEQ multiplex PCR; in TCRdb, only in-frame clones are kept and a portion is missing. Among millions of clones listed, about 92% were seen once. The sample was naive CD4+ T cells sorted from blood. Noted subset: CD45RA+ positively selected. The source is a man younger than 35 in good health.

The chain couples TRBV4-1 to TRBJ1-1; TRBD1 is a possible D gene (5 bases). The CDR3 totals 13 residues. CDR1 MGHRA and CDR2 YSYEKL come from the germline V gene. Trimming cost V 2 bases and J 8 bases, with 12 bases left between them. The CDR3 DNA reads TGCGCCAGCAGCCAACTGGGGGACTTCGAAGCTTTCTTT. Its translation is CASSQLGDFEAFF.

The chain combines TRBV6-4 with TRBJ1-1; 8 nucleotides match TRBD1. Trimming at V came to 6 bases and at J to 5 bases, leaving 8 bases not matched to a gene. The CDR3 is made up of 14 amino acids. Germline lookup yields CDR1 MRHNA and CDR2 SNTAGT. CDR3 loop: CASSPTGAGTEAFF. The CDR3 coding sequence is TGTGCCAGCAGCCCGACAGGGGCTGGGACTGAAGCTTTCTTT.

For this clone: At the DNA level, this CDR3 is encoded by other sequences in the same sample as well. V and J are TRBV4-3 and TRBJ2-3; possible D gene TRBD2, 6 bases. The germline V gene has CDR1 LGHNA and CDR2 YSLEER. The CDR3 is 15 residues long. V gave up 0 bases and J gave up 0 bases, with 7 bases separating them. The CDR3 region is CASSQDGTSTDTQYF. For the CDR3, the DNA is TGCGCCAGCAGCCAAGACGGGACTAGCACAGATACGCAGTATTTT.

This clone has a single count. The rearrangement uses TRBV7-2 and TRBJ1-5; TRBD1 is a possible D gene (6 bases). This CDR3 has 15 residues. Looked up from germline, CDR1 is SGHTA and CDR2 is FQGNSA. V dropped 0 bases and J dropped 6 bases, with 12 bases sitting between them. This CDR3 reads CASSLASGVGQPQHF. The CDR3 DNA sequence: TGTGCCAGCAGCTTAGCGTCAGGGGTAGGTCAGCCCCAGCATTTT.

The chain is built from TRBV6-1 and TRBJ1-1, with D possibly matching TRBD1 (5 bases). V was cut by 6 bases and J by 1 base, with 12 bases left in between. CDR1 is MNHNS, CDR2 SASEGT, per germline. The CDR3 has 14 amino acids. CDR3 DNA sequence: TGTGCCAGCAGGTCAGGGTCAAAGAACACTGAAGCTTTCTTT. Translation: CASRSGSKNTEAFF.

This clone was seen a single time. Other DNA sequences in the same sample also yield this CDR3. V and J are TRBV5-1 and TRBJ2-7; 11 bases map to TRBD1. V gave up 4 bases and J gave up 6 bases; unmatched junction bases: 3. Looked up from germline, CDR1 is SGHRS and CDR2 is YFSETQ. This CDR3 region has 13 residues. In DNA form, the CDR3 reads TGCGCCAGCAGCCTGGACAGGGGGCTCGAGCAGTACTTC. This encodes CASSLDRGLEQYF.

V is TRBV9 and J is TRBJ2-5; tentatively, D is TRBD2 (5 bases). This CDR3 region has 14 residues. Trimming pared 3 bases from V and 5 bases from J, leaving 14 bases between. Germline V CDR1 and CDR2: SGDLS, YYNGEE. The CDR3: CASSGFGERETQYF. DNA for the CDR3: TGTGCCAGCAGCGGGTTTGGGGAGAGGGAGACCCAGTACTTC. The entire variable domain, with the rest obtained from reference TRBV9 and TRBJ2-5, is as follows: DSGVTQTPKHLITATGQRVTLRCSPRSGDLSVYWYQQSLDQGLQFLIQYYNGEERAKGNILERFSAQQFPDLHSELNLSSLELGDSALYFCASSGFGERETQYFGPGTRLLVL.

CDR3 sequence reads: CASSPRGGDEQYF. DNA for the CDR3: TGCGCCAGCTCCCCCCGCGGGGGGGACGAGCAGTACTTC. V is TRBV10-1 and J is TRBJ2-7; 9 nucleotides match TRBD2. V lost 8 bases, J lost 5 bases, and 7 bases stayed unmatched. The CDR3 is 13 amino acids. Germline V gene sequence: CDR1 WNHNN, CDR2 SYGVQD (reference sequence).

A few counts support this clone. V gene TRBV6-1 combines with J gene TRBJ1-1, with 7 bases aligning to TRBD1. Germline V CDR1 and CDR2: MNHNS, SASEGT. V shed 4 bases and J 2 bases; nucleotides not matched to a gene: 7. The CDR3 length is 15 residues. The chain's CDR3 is CASSGVGTVNTEAFF. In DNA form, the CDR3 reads TGTGCCAGCAGTGGCGTCGGGACAGTTAACACTGAAGCTTTCTTT.

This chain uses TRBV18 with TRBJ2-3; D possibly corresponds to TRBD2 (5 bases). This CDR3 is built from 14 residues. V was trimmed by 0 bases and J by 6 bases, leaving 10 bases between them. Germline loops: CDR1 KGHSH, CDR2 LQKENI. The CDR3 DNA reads TGTGCCAGCTCACCACCCGGGAAAGGGGATACGCAGTATTTT. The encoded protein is CASSPPGKGDTQYF.

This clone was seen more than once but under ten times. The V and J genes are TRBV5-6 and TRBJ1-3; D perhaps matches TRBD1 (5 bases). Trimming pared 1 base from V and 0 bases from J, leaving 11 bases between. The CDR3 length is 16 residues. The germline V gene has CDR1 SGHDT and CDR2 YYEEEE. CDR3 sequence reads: CASSLFDSSSGNTIYF. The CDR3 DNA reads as TGTGCCAGCAGCTTGTTCGACAGTAGCTCTGGAAACACCATATATTTT.

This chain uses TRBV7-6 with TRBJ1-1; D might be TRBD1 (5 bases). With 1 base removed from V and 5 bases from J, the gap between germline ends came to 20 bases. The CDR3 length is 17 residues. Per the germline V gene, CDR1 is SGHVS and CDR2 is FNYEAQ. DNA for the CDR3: TGTGCCAGCAGCTTAGAGGGTGGCAGGGCCCCTCGTACTGAAGCTTTCTTT. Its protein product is CASSLEGGRAPRTEAFF.

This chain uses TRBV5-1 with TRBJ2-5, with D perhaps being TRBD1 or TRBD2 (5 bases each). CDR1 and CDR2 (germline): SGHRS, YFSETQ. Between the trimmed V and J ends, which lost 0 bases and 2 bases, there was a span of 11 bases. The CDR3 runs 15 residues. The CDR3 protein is CASSLDGTYQETQYF. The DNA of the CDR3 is TGCGCCAGCAGCTTGGATGGGACGTATCAAGAGACCCAGTACTTC. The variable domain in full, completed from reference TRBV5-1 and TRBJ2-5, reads KAGVTQTPRYLIKTRGQQVTLSCSPISGHRSVSWYQQTPGQGLQFLFEYFSETQRNKGNFPGRFSGRQFSNSRSEMNVSTLELGDSALYLCASSLDGTYQETQYFGPGTRLLVL.

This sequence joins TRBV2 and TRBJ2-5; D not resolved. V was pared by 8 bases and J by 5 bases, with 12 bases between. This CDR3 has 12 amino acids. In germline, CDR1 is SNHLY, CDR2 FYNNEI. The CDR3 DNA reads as TGTGCCAGCTTCGAAAGCCGGGAGACCCAGTACTTC. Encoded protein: CASFESRETQYF.

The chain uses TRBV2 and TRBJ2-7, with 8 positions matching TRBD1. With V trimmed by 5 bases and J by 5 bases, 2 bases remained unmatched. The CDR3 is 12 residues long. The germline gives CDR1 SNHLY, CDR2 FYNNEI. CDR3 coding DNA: TGTGCCAGCAGTCGGACAGGGAACGAGCAGTACTTC. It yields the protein CASSRTGNEQYF.

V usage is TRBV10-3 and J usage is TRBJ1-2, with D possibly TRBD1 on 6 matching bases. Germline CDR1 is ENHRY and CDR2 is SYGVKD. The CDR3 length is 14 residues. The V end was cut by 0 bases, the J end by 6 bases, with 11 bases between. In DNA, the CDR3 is TGTGCCATCAGTGAGTCGACAGGAAAGGATGGCTACACCTTC. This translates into CAISESTGKDGYTF.

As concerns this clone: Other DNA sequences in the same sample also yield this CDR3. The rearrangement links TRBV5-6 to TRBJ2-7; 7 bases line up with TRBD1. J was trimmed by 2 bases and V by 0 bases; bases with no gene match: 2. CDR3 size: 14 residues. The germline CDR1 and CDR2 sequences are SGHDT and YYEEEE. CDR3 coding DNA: TGTGCCAGCAGCTTGGGACAGGGACCCTACGAGCAGTACTTC. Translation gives CASSLGQGPYEQYF. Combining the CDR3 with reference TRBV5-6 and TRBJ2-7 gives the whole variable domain DAGVTQSPTHLIKTRGQQVTLRCSPKSGHDTVSWYQQALGQGPQFIFQYYEEEERQRGNFPDRFSGHQFPNYSSELNVNALLLGDSALYLCASSLGQGPYEQYFGPGTRLTVT.

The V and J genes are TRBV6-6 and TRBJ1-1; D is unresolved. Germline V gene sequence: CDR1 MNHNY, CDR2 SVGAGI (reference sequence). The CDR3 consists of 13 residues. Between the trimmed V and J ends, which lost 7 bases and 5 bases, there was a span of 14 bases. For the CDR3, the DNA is TGTGCCAGCATCACAAGGTCTGGGACTGAAGCTTTCTTT. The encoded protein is CASITRSGTEAFF.

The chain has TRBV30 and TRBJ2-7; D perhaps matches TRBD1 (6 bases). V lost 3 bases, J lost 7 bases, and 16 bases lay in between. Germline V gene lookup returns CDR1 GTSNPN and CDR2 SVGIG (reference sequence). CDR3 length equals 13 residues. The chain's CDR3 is CAWRIQGRREQYF. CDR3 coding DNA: TGTGCCTGGAGAATACAGGGCCGGCGGGAGCAGTACTTC.

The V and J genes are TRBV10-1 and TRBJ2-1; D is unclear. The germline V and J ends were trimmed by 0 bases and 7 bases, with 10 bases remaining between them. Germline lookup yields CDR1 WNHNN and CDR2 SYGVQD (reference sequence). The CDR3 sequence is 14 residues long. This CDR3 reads CASSESGSWNEQFF. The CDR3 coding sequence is TGCGCCAGCAGTGAGTCGGGTAGTTGGAATGAGCAGTTCTTC.

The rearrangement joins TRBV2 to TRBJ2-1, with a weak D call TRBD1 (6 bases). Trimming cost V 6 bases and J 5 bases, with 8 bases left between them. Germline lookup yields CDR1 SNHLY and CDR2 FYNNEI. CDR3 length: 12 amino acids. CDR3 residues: CASRDSHNEQFF. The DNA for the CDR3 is TGTGCCAGCAGGGACAGTCACAATGAGCAGTTCTTC.

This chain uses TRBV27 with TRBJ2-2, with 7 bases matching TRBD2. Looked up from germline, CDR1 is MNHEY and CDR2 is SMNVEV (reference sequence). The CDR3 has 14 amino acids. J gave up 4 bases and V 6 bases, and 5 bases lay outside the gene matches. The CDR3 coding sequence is TGTGCCAGCAGGGGGGGGTCGGGCACCGGGGAGCTGTTTTTT. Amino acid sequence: CASRGGSGTGELFF.

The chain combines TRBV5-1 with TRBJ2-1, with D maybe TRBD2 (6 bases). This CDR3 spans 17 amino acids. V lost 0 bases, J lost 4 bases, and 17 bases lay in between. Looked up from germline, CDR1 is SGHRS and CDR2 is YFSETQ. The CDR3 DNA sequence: TGCGCCAGCAGCTTGGCCAAGGTAGCGGAGCGTTACAATGAGCAGTTCTTC. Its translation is CASSLAKVAERYNEQFF.

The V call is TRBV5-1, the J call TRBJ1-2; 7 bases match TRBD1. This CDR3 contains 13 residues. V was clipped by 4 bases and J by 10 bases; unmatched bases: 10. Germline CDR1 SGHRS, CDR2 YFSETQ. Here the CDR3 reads CASSQRTGPPYTF. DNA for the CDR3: TGCGCCAGCAGCCAAAGGACAGGCCCGCCCTACACCTTC.

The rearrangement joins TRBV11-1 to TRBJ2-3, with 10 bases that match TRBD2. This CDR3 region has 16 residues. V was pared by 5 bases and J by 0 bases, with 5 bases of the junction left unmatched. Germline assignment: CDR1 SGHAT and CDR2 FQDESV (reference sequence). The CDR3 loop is CASSMTGLASTDTQYF. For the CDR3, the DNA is TGTGCCAGCAGCATGACGGGACTAGCGAGCACAGATACGCAGTATTTT.

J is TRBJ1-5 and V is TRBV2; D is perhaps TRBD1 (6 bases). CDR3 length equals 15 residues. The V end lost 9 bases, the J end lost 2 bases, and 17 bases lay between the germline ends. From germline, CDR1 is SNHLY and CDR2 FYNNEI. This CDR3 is CASTGGGRGNQPQHF. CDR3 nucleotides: TGTGCCAGTACCGGAGGGGGGAGGGGCAATCAGCCCCAGCATTTT.

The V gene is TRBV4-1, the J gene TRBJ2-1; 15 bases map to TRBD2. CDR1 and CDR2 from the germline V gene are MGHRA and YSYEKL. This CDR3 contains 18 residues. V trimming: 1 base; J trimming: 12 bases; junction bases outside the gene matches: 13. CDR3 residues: CASSQAHPMGTSGRPQFF. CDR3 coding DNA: TGCGCCAGCAGCCAAGCACACCCTATGGGGACTAGCGGGAGGCCGCAGTTCTTC.

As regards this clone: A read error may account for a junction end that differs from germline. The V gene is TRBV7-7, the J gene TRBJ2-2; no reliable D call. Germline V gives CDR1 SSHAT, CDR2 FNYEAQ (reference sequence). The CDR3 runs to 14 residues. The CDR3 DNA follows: TGTGCTAGCAGCTTCGCAAGTAGCACCGGGGAGCTGTTTTTT. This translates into CASSFASSTGELFF.

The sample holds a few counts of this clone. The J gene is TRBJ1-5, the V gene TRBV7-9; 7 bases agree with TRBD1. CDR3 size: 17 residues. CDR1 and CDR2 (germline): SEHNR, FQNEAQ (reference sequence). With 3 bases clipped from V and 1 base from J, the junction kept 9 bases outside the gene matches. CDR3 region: CASSLGAGTASNQPQHF. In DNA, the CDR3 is TGTGCCAGCAGCTTGGGTGCCGGGACAGCAAGCAATCAGCCCCAGCATTTT.

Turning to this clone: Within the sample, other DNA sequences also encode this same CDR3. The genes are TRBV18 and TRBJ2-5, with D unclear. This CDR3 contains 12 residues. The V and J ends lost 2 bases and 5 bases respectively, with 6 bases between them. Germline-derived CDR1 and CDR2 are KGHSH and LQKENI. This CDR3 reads CASSPSGETQYF. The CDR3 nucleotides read TGTGCCAGCTCACCATCCGGCGAGACCCAGTACTTC.